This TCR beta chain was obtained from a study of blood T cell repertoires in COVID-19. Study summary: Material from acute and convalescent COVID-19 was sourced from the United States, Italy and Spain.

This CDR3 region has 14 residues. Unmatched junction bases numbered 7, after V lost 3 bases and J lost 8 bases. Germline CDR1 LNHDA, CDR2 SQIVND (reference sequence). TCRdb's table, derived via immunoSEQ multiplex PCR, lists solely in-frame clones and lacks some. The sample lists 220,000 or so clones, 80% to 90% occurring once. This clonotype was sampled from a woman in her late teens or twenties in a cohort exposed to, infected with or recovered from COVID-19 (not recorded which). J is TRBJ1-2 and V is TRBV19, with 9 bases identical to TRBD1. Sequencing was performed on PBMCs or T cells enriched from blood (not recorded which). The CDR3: CASSIGDRVKGYTF. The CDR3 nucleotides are TGTGCCAGTAGTATCGGGGACAGGGTGAAAGGCTACACCTTC.